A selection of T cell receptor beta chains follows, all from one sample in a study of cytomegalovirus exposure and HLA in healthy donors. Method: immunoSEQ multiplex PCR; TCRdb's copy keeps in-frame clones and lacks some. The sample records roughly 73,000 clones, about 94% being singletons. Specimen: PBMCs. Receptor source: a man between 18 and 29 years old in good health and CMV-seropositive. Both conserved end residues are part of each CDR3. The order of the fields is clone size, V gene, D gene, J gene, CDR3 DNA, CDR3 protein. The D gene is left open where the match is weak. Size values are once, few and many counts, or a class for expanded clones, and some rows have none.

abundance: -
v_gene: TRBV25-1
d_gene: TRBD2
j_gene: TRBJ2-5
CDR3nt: TGTGCCAGCAGTGATAAGGGACTAGCGGGAGTCAGAGTAGAGACCCAGTACTTC
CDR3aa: CASSDKGLAGVRVETQYF

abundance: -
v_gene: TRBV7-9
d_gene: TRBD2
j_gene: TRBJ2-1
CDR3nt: TGTGCCAGCAGCCTATCTAGCGGGAGTAGCGATGAGCAGTTCTTC
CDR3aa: CASSLSSGSSDEQFF

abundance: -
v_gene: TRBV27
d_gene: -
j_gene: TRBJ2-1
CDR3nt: TGTGCCAGCAGTTTATCCCCGGGACACTCCTACAATGAGCAGTTCTTC
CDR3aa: CASSLSPGHSYNEQFF

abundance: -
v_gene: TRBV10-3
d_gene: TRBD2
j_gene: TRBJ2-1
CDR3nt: TGTGCCACCCAAGTCCGGGAGGGCCTTAATGAGCAGTTCTTC
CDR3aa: CATQVREGLNEQFF

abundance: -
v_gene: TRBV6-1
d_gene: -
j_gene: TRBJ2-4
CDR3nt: TGTGCCAGCAGTGTGGGGGGAGATGCCATTCAGTACTTC
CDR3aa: CASSVGGDAIQYF

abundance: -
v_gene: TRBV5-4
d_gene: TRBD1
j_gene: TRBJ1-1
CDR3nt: TGTGCCAGCAGCTCCACGGGACAGGGGGTGTTAGCGACTGAAGCTTTCTTT
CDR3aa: CASSSTGQGVLATEAFF

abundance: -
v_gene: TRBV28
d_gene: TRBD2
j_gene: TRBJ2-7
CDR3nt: TGTGCCAGCAGGAAGCCGGGACTAGCCGGGGAGCAGTACTTC
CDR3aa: CASRKPGLAGEQYF

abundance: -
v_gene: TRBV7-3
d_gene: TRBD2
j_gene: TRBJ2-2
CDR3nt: TGTGCCAGCAGCTCAGATAGCGGGAGAGCCCACCGGGGAGCTGTTTTT
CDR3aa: CASSSDSGRAHRGAVF

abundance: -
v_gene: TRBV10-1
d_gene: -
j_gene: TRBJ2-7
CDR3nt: TGCGCCAGCAGTGATGCGGGACGTAACTACGAGCAGTACTTC
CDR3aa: CASSDAGRNYEQYF

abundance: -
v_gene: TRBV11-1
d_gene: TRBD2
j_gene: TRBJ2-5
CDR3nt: TGTGCCAGCAGCTTAGACGGTCAGGGCCCGCGGGAGCAGTACTTC
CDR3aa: CASSLDGQGPREQYF

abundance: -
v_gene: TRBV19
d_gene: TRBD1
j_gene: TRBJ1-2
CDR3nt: TGTGCCAGTAGTATGGGGGGGACAGGGCTGGGTGGCTACACCTTC
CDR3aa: CASSMGGTGLGGYTF

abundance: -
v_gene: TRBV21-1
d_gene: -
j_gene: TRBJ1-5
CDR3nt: TGTGCCAGCAGCAAAGTAAGGACAGAAAGGAATCAGCCCCAGCATTTT
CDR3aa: CASSKVRTERNQPQHF

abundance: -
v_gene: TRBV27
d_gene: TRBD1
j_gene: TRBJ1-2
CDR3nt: TGTGCCAGCAGTTTTACAGGGGCTGGCGGCTACACCTTC
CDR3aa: CASSFTGAGGYTF

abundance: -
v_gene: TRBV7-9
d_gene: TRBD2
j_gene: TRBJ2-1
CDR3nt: TGTGCCAGCAGCCAAGATCGACTAGCGAGCGATGAGCAGTTCTTC
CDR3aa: CASSQDRLASDEQFF

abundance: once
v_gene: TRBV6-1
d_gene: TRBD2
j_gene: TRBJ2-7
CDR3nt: TGTGCCAGCAGTGAAGCTTGGAGCGGGAACTACGAGCAGTACTTC
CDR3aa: CASSEAWSGNYEQYF

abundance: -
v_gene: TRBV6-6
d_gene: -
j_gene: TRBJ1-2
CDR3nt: TGTGCCAGCAGTTCCTTAAATTTTCGAGGGGGCTACACCTTC
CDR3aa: CASSSLNFRGGYTF

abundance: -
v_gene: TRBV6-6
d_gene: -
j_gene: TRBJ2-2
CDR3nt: TGTGCCAGCAGTTCCGGGACACAGCCGACCGGGGAGCTGTTTTTT
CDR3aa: CASSSGTQPTGELFF

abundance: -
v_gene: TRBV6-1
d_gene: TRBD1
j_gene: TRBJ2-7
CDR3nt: TGTGCCAGCAGCCCCACGGGGACAGGAACCTACGAGCAGTACTTC
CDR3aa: CASSPTGTGTYEQYF

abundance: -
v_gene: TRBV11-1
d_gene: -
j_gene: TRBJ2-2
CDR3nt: TGTGCCAGCAGCTTCCAGGGGACCGGGGAGCTGTTTTTT
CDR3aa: CASSFQGTGELFF

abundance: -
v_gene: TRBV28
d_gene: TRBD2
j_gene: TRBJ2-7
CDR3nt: TGTGCCAGCAGTTTTCCGGGACTAGCGGGAGATTACCACGAGCAGTACTTC
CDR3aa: CASSFPGLAGDYHEQYF

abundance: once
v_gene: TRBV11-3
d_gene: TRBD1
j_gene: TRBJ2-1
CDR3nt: TGTGCCAGCCAGACCTCGGGACAGTACAATGAGCAGTTCTTC
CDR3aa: CASQTSGQYNEQFF

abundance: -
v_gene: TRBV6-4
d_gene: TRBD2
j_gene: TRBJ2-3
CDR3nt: TGTGCCAGCAGTGAGGCTAGCGGGAGCACAGATACGCAGTATTTT
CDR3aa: CASSEASGSTDTQYF

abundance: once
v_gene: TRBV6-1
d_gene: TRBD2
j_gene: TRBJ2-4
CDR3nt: TGTGCCAGCAGTGAAGTAGCGGGAGGGCAAAACATTCAGTACTTC
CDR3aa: CASSEVAGGQNIQYF

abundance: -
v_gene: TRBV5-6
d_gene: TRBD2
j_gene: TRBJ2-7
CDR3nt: TGTGCCAGCAGCTTTAGCACTAGCGGCCCCTACGAGCAGTACTTC
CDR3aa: CASSFSTSGPYEQYF

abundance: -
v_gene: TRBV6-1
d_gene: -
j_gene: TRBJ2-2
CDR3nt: TGTGCCAGCCGACTGGGCGGGGAGCTGTTTTTT
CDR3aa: CASRLGGELFF

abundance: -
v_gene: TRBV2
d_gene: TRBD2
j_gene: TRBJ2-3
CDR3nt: TGTGCCGCCAAGCCCGGGACTAGCGTCCCCGCGCAGTATTTT
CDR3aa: CAAKPGTSVPAQYF

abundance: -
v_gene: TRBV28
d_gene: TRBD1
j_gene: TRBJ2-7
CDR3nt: TGTGCCAGCAGTTCGACAGGGACCTACGAGCAGTACTTC
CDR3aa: CASSSTGTYEQYF

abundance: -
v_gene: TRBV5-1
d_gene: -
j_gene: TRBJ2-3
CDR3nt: TGCGCCAGCAGCTCGGCGGTGGTTGGGGGAGGTGGAGATACGCAGTATTTT
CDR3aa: CASSSAVVGGGGDTQYF

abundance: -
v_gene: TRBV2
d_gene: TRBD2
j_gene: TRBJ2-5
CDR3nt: TGTGCCAGCAGTGATCTGGGACTAGCGGAGAGGGAGACCCAGTACTTC
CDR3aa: CASSDLGLAERETQYF

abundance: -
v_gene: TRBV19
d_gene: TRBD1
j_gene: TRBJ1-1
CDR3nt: TGTGCCAGTAGTCAGGGTCCAGGGGGCGGCCTAATGAACACTGAAGCTTTCTTT
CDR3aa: CASSQGPGGGLMNTEAFF

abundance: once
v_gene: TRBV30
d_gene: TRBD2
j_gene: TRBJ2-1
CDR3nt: TGTGCCTGGAGTATCGGACAGTTAGCGGGAGACTCCTACAATGAGCAGTTCTTC
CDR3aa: CAWSIGQLAGDSYNEQFF

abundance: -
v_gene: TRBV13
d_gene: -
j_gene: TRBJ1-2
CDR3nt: TGTGCCAGCAGCTTAGGCGCAGGAACCTATGGCTACACCTTC
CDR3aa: CASSLGAGTYGYTF

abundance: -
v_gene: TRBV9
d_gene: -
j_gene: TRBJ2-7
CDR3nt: TGTGCCAGCAGCGTAGAGGCAGGGTATACCTACGAGCAGTACTTC
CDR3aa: CASSVEAGYTYEQYF

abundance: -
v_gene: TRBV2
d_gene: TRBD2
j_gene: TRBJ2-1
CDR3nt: TGTGCCAGCAGTGATGGAGCGGGAGGGCCCGATGAGCAGTTCTTC
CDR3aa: CASSDGAGGPDEQFF

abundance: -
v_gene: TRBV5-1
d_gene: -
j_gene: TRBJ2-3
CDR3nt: TGCGCCAGCAGCGACCCGGACGAGGGAGATACGCAGTATTTT
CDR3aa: CASSDPDEGDTQYF

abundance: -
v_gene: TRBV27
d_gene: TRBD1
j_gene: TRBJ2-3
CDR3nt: TGTGCCAGCAGTTTATCGGTTGGGACAGTCCCTCTCACAGATACGCAGTATTTT
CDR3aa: CASSLSVGTVPLTDTQYF

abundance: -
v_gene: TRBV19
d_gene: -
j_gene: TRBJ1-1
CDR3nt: TGTGCCAGTAGTATCCGGGAAGTTGCGAACACTGAAGCTTTCTTT
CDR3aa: CASSIREVANTEAFF

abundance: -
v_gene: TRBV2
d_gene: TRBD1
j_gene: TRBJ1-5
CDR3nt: TGTGCCAGCAGCCAGGACAGGGGCAATCAGCCCCAGCATTTT
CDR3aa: CASSQDRGNQPQHF